This TCR beta chain is from a study of regulatory T cells in long-lasting Graves disease (dated by TCRdb to the early 2020s). Regarding the study in general: In the newly diagnosed Graves' disease group, patients had been taking antithyroid drugs for less than 3 months. Persistent Graves' disease patients were compared with newly diagnosed Graves' disease patients by peripheral blood TCR sequencing and RNA sequencing. The study took place in China and was registered as a clinical trial. A total of roughly 33 samples underwent TCR sequencing: roughly 13 from persistent and around 20 from newly diagnosed Graves' disease patients. The paper as a whole reports these results and caveats: Lower TCR Shannon entropy and fewer highly expanded clones were observed in persistent Graves' disease patients than in newly diagnosed patients, which suggested clonal expansion. As a limitation, the authors acknowledged that the small sample size may reduce accuracy. TRBV28, TRBJ1-2 and TRBJ2-5 were preferentially used in persistent disease, while TRBV20-1 and TRBJ2-1 were favored in newly diagnosed disease. A larger number of public clonotypes was shared among persistent patients (fewer than 3,000) than among newly diagnosed patients (roughly 970). Sequencing and analysis were limited to the TCR beta chain. Peripheral blood alone was examined, since thyroid tissue, which constituted the primary lesion, could not be accessed.

Libraries were prepared through multiplex PCR. For sequencing, an Illumina HiSeq 4000 was employed. iRepertoire HTBI primers and Arm-PCR amplification of CDR3 regions were used to construct TCR beta libraries. Before sequencing, the PCR products went through gel purification. On the authors' methods: A total of 62 TRBV and 14 TRBJ segments were identified across samples and were used for gene usage analysis of CDR3 amino acid clonotypes. COPE and FqMerger were used to merge the filtered high-quality paired reads into contigs. Contigs were aligned with BLAST to IMGT TRBV, TRBD and TRBJ reference genes, and CDR3 was defined per IMGT. Clonotypes above 0.1% frequency were classified as highly expanded clones. Shannon entropy served as the measure of repertoire diversity, while the Gini coefficient captured V-J evenness. A clonotype found in more than one individual was treated as public. TCRdb redid the processing of the public reads, applying fastp at Q25 and MiXCR, and retained in-frame beta chains. Entries are consolidated by CDR3 protein sequence, retaining the most common genes and DNA. The V and J calls come from TCRdb's annotation, not from the publication. The sample contains hundreds of thousands of distinct CDR3 sequences, around 17% of them found a single time. The ten largest clones capture about 10% of the sample.

The CDR3 spans 13 residues, from the cysteine through the phenylalanine. Left in the record is the CDR3 DNA by itself, 39 bases read in frame from the first base. Relative to germline, V is 4 bases shorter and J is 2 bases shorter, with 11 bases between their ends. CDR1 GTSNPN and CDR2 SVGIG are derived from the germline V gene (reference sequence). The label giving this sample's time point can be read as: newly diagnosed GD, antithyroid drugs for less than 3 months. RNA was extracted from PBMCs in TRIzol for both TCR sequencing and RNA sequencing. The diagnosis of Graves' disease followed American Thyroid Association guidelines. Recruitment of patients was carried out at an endocrinology department in Xi'an, China. Each patient gave roughly 8.4 milliliters of peripheral blood, collected in an EDTA anticoagulant tube. Ficoll Paque Plus density gradient separation was used to isolate PBMCs, and no further T cell sorting was performed. RNA quality was checked with an Agilent 2100 Bioanalyzer and agarose gel, and concentration with a NanoDrop 2000.

This clonotype was counted at least ten times. Its specific antigen is unknown. No much larger clone is present one base from it, and per-base qualities are unavailable. This sample was also put to use in a study of T cells in Graves' hyperthyroidism and ophthalmopathy. Per the second study: Stable Graves' hyperthyroidism was defined as the absence of progression to ophthalmopathy over 18 months of follow-up. Hyperthyroidism patients were newly diagnosed, with disease duration under 2 months, and aged 18 to 65 years. Any patient with an uncontrolled infection, another autoimmune disease, pregnancy or lactation was excluded. Diagnoses relied on clinical symptoms, serum thyroxine and TRAb, thyroid ultrasound and orbital computed tomography. A first-round RT-PCR of the TCR CDR3 used the HTBI primer set with the Qiagen OneStep RT-PCR kit. Most expanded thyroid clonotypes (frequency above 0.001) were also found in blood, which suggests that blood repertoires may mirror thyroid immune responses. In cross-validation, a model built on a 13 V-J signature told ophthalmopathy apart from stable hyperthyroidism with just under 90% sensitivity and about 81% specificity, and in testing the same model reached 80%/75%. During validation, the model predicted progression to ophthalmopathy a median of around 6 months ahead of onset, with almost 71% sensitivity and around 72% specificity. To identify TCR V-J signatures that set the groups apart, the researchers used a discovery cohort of about a hundred patients, made up of roughly 45 with Graves' ophthalmopathy and 57 with stable Graves' hyperthyroidism. Whether ophthalmopathy could be predicted prospectively was tested in an independent validation cohort made up of approximately 19 hyperthyroidism patients plus 17 patients who later progressed to ophthalmopathy. The roughly 91 discovery patients were randomly divided into training and test sets at a 7:3 ratio. The study also compared thyroid tissue and blood T-cell repertoires from a handful of Graves' hyperthyroidism patients. Following sampling, methimazole starting at 30 mg daily was given to hyperthyroidism patients, and high-dose intravenous methylprednisolone was given to ophthalmopathy patients. Libraries were constructed in a second round of multiplex PCR, after which size selection and purification were carried out. Sequencing of the libraries was done on an Illumina HiSeq2000 using paired-end 100 bp reads. Raw data were processed with SOAPnuke, discarding reads with adapters, uncalled bases, mean Phred below 15, or no exact constant-primer or identifier match. High-quality paired reads were merged using COPE v1.2.5, and each unique nucleotide sequence was defined as a clonotype. MiTCR v1.1 was used to align the clonotypes against IMGT TRBV, TRBD and TRBJ reference segments. Analysis was restricted to V-J combinations with a frequency above 0.0001, which covered about 99% of repertoires. A TCS score was defined as the ratio between F50 (clonal expansion) and ExV (chaos), using BLOSUM62-based TCRdist between CDR3 peptides within each V-J. Welch's t-statistics and random forest reduced around 520 V-J features to 13, which were used in a naive Bayes classifier (R e1071). No statistical method was used to set the sample size in advance, and investigators knew the group allocation. The paper reports TCR Vbeta CDR3 sequencing of approximately 140 peripheral blood samples: under 45 ophthalmopathy, around 80 hyperthyroidism and 17 progressor patients.

This chain joins TRBV30 to TRBJ1-1, and the D gene may be TRBD1, 6 bases matching. This sequence originates from a woman between 25 and 40 years old with Graves disease. Donor details come from another sample of the same person, matched by shared clones. The specimen was peripheral blood mononuclear cells (PBMCs), collected at new diagnosis, from a patient treated with antithyroid drugs. The CDR3 protein sequence reads: CAWTPGANTEAFF. The DNA sequence follows: TGTGCCTGGACCCCAGGGGCAAACACTGAAGCTTTCTTT. The reference TRBV30 and TRBJ1-1 proteins fill in what lies around the CDR3, so the full variable domain reads SQTIHQWPATLVQPVGSPLSLECTVEGTSNPNLYWYRQAAGRGLQLLFYSVGIGQISSEVPQNLSASRPQDRQFILSSKKLLLSDSGFYLCAWTPGANTEAFFGQGTRLTVV.